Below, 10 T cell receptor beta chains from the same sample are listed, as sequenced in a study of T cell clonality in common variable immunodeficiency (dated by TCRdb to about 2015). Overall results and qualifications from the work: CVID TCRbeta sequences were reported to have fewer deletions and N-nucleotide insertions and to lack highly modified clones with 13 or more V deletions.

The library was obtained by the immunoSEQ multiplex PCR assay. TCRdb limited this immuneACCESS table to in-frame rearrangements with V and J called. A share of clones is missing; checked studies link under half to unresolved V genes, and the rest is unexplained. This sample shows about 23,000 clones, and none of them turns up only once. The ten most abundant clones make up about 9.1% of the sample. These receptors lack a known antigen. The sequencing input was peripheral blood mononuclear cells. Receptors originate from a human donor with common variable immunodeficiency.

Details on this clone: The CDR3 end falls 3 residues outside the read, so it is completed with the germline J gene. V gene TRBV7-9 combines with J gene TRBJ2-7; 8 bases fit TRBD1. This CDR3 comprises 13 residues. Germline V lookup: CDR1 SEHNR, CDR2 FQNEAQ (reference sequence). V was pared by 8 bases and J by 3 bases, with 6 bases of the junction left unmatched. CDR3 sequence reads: CASGYDRGYEQYF. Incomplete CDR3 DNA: TGTGCCAGCGGCTATGACAGGGGCTACGAG.

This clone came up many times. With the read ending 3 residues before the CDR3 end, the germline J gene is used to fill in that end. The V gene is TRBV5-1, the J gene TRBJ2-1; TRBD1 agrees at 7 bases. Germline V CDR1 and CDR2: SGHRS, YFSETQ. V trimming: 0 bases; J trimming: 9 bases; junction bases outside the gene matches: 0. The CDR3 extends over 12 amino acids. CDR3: CASSLGQGEQFF. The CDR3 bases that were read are TGCGCCAGCAGCTTGGGACAGGGTGAG. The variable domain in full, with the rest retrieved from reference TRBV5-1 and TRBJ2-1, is KAGVTQTPRYLIKTRGQQVTLSCSPISGHRSVSWYQQTPGQGLQFLFEYFSETQRNKGNFPGRFSGRQFSNSRSEMNVSTLELGDSALYLCASSLGQGEQFFGPGTRLTVL.

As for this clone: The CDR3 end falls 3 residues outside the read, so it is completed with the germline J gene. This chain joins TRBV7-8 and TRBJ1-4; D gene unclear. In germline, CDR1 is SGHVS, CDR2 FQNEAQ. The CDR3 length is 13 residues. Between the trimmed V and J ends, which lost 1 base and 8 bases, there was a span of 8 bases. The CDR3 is CASSLGTVEKLFF. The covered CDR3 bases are TGTGCCAGCAGCTTAGGAACGGTAGAAAAA.

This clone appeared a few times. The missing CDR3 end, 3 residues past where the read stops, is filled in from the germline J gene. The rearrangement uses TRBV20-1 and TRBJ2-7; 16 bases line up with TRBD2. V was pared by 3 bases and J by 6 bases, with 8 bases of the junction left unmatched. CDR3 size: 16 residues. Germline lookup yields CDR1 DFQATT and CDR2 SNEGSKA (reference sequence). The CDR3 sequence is CSARGLAGGPSSEQYF. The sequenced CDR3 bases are TGCAGTGCTAGGGGACTAGCGGGAGGGCCTTCGTCCGAG.

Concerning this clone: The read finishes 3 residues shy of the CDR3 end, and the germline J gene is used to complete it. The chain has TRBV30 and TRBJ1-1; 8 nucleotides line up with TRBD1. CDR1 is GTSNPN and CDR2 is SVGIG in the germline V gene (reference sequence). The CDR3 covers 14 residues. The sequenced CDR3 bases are TGTGCCTGGGGGACGCCGGGGACAGGCACCTCT. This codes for CAWGTPGTGTS. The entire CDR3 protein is CAWGTPGTGTSAFF.

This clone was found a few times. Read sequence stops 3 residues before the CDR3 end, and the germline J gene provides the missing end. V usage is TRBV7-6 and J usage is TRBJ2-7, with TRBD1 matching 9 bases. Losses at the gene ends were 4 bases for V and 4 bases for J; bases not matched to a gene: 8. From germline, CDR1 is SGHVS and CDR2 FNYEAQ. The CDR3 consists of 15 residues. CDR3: CASSSPGQGDYEQYF. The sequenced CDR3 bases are TGTGCCAGCAGCTCCCCGGGACAGGGTGATTACGAG.

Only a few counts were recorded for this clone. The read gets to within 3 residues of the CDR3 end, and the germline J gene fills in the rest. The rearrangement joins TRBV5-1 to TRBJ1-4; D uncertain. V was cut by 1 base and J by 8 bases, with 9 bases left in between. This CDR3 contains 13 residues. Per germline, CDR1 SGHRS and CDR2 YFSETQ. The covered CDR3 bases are TGCGCCAGCAGCTTGCGAATAAGCGAAAAA. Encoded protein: CASSLRISEK. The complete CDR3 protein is CASSLRISEKLFF.

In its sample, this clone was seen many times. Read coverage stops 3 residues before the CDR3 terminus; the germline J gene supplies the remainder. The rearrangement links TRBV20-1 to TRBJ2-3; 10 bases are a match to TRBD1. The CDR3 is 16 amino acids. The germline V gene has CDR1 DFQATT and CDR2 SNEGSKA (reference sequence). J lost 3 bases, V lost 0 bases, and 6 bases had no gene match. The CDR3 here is CSARDSTGGETDTQYF. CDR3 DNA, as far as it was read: TGCAGTGCTAGAGACTCGACAGGGGGCGAAACAGATACG.

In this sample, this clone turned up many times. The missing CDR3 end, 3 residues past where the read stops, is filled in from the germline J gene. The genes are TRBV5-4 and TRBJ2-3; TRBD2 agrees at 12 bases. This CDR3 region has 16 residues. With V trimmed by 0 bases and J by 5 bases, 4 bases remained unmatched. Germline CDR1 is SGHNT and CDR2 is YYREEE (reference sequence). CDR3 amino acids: CASSLGSTSGGDTQYF. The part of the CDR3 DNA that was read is TGTGCCAGCAGCTTGGGTTCGACTAGCGGGGGAGATACG.

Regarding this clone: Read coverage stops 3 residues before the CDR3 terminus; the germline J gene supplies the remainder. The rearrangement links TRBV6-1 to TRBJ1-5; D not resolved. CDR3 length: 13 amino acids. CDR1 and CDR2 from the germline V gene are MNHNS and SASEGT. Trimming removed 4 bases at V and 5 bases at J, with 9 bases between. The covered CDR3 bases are TGTGCCAGCAGTGGTCACATCGATCAGCCC. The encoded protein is CASSGHIDQP. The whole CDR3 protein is CASSGHIDQPQHF.